Listed below are T cell receptor beta chains from one sample, sequenced in a study of CD8+ T cells in alopecia areata. This table comes from immunoSEQ multiplex PCR, and its TCRdb copy is limited to in-frame clones, with some not included. The top ten hold approximately 3.4% of the sample, which has some 200,000 clones, around 60% seen once. Sequenced material: CD4+ T cells sorted from blood, taken at week 4, from a patient treated with tofacitinib. Receptors were obtained from a human donor with alopecia areata. Each CDR3 is given with its conserved first and last residue. The order of the fields is clone size, D gene, CDR3 length, J gene, V gene, CDR3 DNA, CDR3 protein. D genes are given only for firm matches. Clone sizes are given selectively: once, few, many, or a class where the clone is expanded.

abundance: NA; d_gene: NA; len: 15; j_gene: TRBJ2-4; v_gene: TRBV14; CDR3nt: TGTGCCAGCAGCCAAGCAGCAGAGGGCGCAAACATTCAGTACTTC; CDR3aa: CASSQAAEGANIQYF
abundance: NA; d_gene: TRBD1; len: 14; j_gene: TRBJ2-7; v_gene: TRBV5-4; CDR3nt: TGTGCCAGCACAAATCCGGGACAGGGAACCGAGCAGTACTTC; CDR3aa: CASTNPGQGTEQYF
abundance: NA; d_gene: NA; len: 16; j_gene: TRBJ2-3; v_gene: TRBV4-1; CDR3nt: TGCGCCAGCAGCCAAGAAGTCGTAGTTCCCCCAGATACGCAGTATTTT; CDR3aa: CASSQEVVVPPDTQYF
abundance: few; d_gene: NA; len: 14; j_gene: TRBJ2-3; v_gene: TRBV10-3; CDR3nt: TGTGCCATCAGTGAGACTAAGTACACAGATACGCAGTATTTT; CDR3aa: CAISETKYTDTQYF
abundance: NA; d_gene: TRBD1; len: 14; j_gene: TRBJ2-7; v_gene: TRBV30; CDR3nt: TGTGCCTGGAAGGGGGACAGGGTGAGCTACGAGCAGTACTTC; CDR3aa: CAWKGDRVSYEQYF
abundance: NA; d_gene: NA; len: 16; j_gene: TRBJ2-1; v_gene: TRBV2; CDR3nt: TGTGCCAGCAGTGTACGGCCGAGGGGGTCCTACAATGAGCAGTTCTTC; CDR3aa: CASSVRPRGSYNEQFF
abundance: NA; d_gene: NA; len: 17; j_gene: TRBJ1-4; v_gene: TRBV9; CDR3nt: TGTGCCAGCAGCTCCCTTCAGGGTTCGGCAACTAATGAAAAACTGTTTTTT; CDR3aa: CASSSLQGSATNEKLFF
abundance: few; d_gene: NA; len: 16; j_gene: TRBJ1-6; v_gene: TRBV4-2; CDR3nt: TGTGCCAGCAGCCCCGAAAGCGGCTCCTATAATTCACCCCTCCACTTT; CDR3aa: CASSPESGSYNSPLHF
abundance: NA; d_gene: TRBD1; len: 13; j_gene: TRBJ1-2; v_gene: TRBV29-1; CDR3nt: TGCAGCGTTGAACTGGGGACAGCCTATGGCTACACCTTC; CDR3aa: CSVELGTAYGYTF
abundance: once; d_gene: NA; len: 16; j_gene: TRBJ1-2; v_gene: TRBV4-2; CDR3nt: TGTGCCAGCAGCCAAGATGGGTCCGTAACTAACTATGGCTACACCTTC; CDR3aa: CASSQDGSVTNYGYTF
abundance: NA; d_gene: NA; len: 15; j_gene: TRBJ2-5; v_gene: TRBV5-8; CDR3nt: TGTGCCAGCAGCTTGGCTCCCCGCGGGGCGGGGACCCAGTACTTC; CDR3aa: CASSLAPRGAGTQYF
abundance: NA; d_gene: NA; len: 14; j_gene: TRBJ2-4; v_gene: TRBV29-1; CDR3nt: TGCAGCGTGCAGAGGCTGTTAGCCAAAAACATTCAGTACTTC; CDR3aa: CSVQRLLAKNIQYF
abundance: NA; d_gene: TRBD1; len: 13; j_gene: TRBJ1-5; v_gene: TRBV29-1; CDR3nt: TGCAGCGTTGTGACAGGGTTTAATCAGCCCCAGCATTTT; CDR3aa: CSVVTGFNQPQHF
abundance: NA; d_gene: NA; len: 17; j_gene: TRBJ1-5; v_gene: TRBV4-1; CDR3nt: TGCGCCAGCAGCCATCCCGGTCGGGGGGTTAGCAATCAGCCCCAGCATTTT; CDR3aa: CASSHPGRGVSNQPQHF
abundance: NA; d_gene: NA; len: 14; j_gene: TRBJ2-7; v_gene: TRBV27; CDR3nt: TGTGCCAGCAGTTTTGCCAGGGGACCCTACGAGCAGTACTTC; CDR3aa: CASSFARGPYEQYF
abundance: NA; d_gene: TRBD1; len: 15; j_gene: TRBJ2-3; v_gene: TRBV7-8; CDR3nt: TGTGCCAGCAGCTGGGACAGGGCATACACAGATACGCAGTATTTT; CDR3aa: CASSWDRAYTDTQYF
abundance: NA; d_gene: NA; len: 14; j_gene: TRBJ1-2; v_gene: TRBV5-6; CDR3nt: TGTGCCAGCAGCTTGGATCCAGAAAACTATGGCTACACCTTC; CDR3aa: CASSLDPENYGYTF
abundance: few; d_gene: NA; len: 14; j_gene: TRBJ1-6; v_gene: TRBV30; CDR3nt: TGTGCCTGGAGTGGCGCTTGGGGACAAGGGCCCCTCCACTTT; CDR3aa: CAWSGAWGQGPLHF
abundance: NA; d_gene: NA; len: 13; j_gene: TRBJ2-1; v_gene: TRBV15; CDR3nt: TGTGCCACCAGCAAAGGGGTAGGGAGGGAGCAGTTCTTC; CDR3aa: CATSKGVGREQFF
abundance: NA; d_gene: NA; len: 12; j_gene: TRBJ1-2; v_gene: TRBV28; CDR3nt: TGTGCCAGCAGACTACAGGGCTATGGCTACACCTTC; CDR3aa: CASRLQGYGYTF
abundance: NA; d_gene: NA; len: 14; j_gene: TRBJ2-1; v_gene: TRBV11-1; CDR3nt: TGTGCCAGCAGCCCGAAGACAGGACGGAATGAGCAGTTCTTC; CDR3aa: CASSPKTGRNEQFF
abundance: NA; d_gene: NA; len: 14; j_gene: TRBJ2-5; v_gene: TRBV2; CDR3nt: TGTGCCAGCAGTGATAACCTAGCCCAAGAGACCCAGTACTTC; CDR3aa: CASSDNLAQETQYF
abundance: few; d_gene: NA; len: 13; j_gene: TRBJ1-2; v_gene: TRBV30; CDR3nt: TGTGCCTGCAATGACCGAGAAGGGGATGGCTACACCTTC; CDR3aa: CACNDREGDGYTF
abundance: NA; d_gene: TRBD2; len: 15; j_gene: TRBJ2-5; v_gene: TRBV7-9; CDR3nt: TGTGCCAGCAGCTATGGCGGGGGAACCCAAGAGACCCAGTACTTC; CDR3aa: CASSYGGGTQETQYF
abundance: many; d_gene: NA; len: 12; j_gene: TRBJ2-5; v_gene: TRBV7-9; CDR3nt: TGTGCCAGCAGCTACTACCAAGAGACCCAGTACTTC; CDR3aa: CASSYYQETQYF
abundance: NA; d_gene: NA; len: 15; j_gene: TRBJ2-7; v_gene: TRBV28; CDR3nt: TGTGCCAGCAGTTTACCTAGGGACATCTCCTACGAGCAGTACTTC; CDR3aa: CASSLPRDISYEQYF
abundance: NA; d_gene: TRBD2; len: 15; j_gene: TRBJ2-1; v_gene: TRBV5-1; CDR3nt: TGCGCCAGCAGCTCAAGCGGGGGAGATTACAATGAGCAGTTCTTC; CDR3aa: CASSSSGGDYNEQFF
abundance: NA; d_gene: NA; len: 12; j_gene: TRBJ1-1; v_gene: TRBV6-1; CDR3nt: TGTGCCAGCAGTGAACTTAACACTGAAGCTTTCTTT; CDR3aa: CASSELNTEAFF
abundance: NA; d_gene: NA; len: 11; j_gene: TRBJ2-7; v_gene: TRBV20-1; CDR3nt: TGCAGTGCTAGGAGTGAGTACGAGCAGTACTTC; CDR3aa: CSARSEYEQYF
abundance: NA; d_gene: NA; len: 15; j_gene: TRBJ2-5; v_gene: TRBV5-1; CDR3nt: TGCGCCAGCAGCCAGCAACCGGGACTGCAAGAGACCCAGTACTTC; CDR3aa: CASSQQPGLQETQYF
abundance: NA; d_gene: NA; len: 14; j_gene: TRBJ2-2; v_gene: TRBV7-7; CDR3nt: TGTGCTAGCAGCTTGGACTGGGCATCCGGGGAGCTGTTTTTT; CDR3aa: CASSLDWASGELFF
abundance: NA; d_gene: TRBD1; len: 14; j_gene: TRBJ2-7; v_gene: TRBV7-9; CDR3nt: TGTGCCAGCAGCTTATCGGGACAGGTTTCCGAGCAGTACTTC; CDR3aa: CASSLSGQVSEQYF
abundance: NA; d_gene: NA; len: 16; j_gene: TRBJ1-2; v_gene: TRBV4-1; CDR3nt: TGCGCCAGCAGCCAAGAAGGCCAGACCCCTCTCTATGGCTACACCTTC; CDR3aa: CASSQEGQTPLYGYTF
abundance: NA; d_gene: NA; len: 13; j_gene: TRBJ1-1; v_gene: TRBV7-9; CDR3nt: TGTGCCAGCAGCGCCACCCAAGGGGGGCGAGCTTTCTTT; CDR3aa: CASSATQGGRAFF
abundance: NA; d_gene: NA; len: 17; j_gene: TRBJ1-2; v_gene: TRBV15; CDR3nt: TGTGCCACCAGCAGAGATTCCGCCGTCGGCGGTTTAGGTGGCTACACCTTC; CDR3aa: CATSRDSAVGGLGGYTF
abundance: few; d_gene: NA; len: 14; j_gene: TRBJ2-2; v_gene: TRBV7-2; CDR3nt: TGTGCCAGCAGCTTAGCGCGGACTACCGGGGAGCTGTTTTTT; CDR3aa: CASSLARTTGELFF
abundance: NA; d_gene: TRBD1; len: 15; j_gene: TRBJ1-5; v_gene: TRBV7-2; CDR3nt: TGTGCCAGCAGCCAGGGACAGGGGTTCGGTCAGCCCCAGCATTTT; CDR3aa: CASSQGQGFGQPQHF
abundance: NA; d_gene: NA; len: 14; j_gene: TRBJ2-3; v_gene: TRBV6-5; CDR3nt: TGTGCCAGCAGTTCCAGACTAAACACAGATACGCAGTATTTT; CDR3aa: CASSSRLNTDTQYF
abundance: NA; d_gene: NA; len: 14; j_gene: TRBJ2-3; v_gene: TRBV30; CDR3nt: TGTGCCTGGAGCCGGGGTACCAGTGCAGATACGCAGTATTTT; CDR3aa: CAWSRGTSADTQYF
abundance: few; d_gene: NA; len: 13; j_gene: TRBJ1-1; v_gene: TRBV29-1; CDR3nt: TGCAGCGTTGAGAAGGGGCCAAACACTGAAGCTTTCTTT; CDR3aa: CSVEKGPNTEAFF
abundance: NA; d_gene: NA; len: 14; j_gene: TRBJ2-6; v_gene: TRBV25-1; CDR3nt: TGTGCCAGCAGTGAACGACTCGGGGCCAACGTCCTGACTTTC; CDR3aa: CASSERLGANVLTF
abundance: once; d_gene: NA; len: 16; j_gene: TRBJ1-6; v_gene: TRBV7-2; CDR3nt: TGTGCCAGCAGCTTAGCTCAACAGGGTTTTAATTCACCCCTCCACTTT; CDR3aa: CASSLAQQGFNSPLHF
abundance: NA; d_gene: TRBD1; len: 16; j_gene: TRBJ1-2; v_gene: TRBV10-3; CDR3nt: TGTGCCATCGGGAACCCGGGACAGGGGACAAACTATGGCTACACCTTC; CDR3aa: CAIGNPGQGTNYGYTF
abundance: NA; d_gene: TRBD1; len: 14; j_gene: TRBJ2-5; v_gene: TRBV19; CDR3nt: TGTGCCAGTAGCTCTCTAGGGGGCTGGGAGACCCAGTACTTC; CDR3aa: CASSSLGGWETQYF
abundance: NA; d_gene: NA; len: 13; j_gene: TRBJ2-7; v_gene: TRBV10-3; CDR3nt: TGTGCCATCAGTCGGACAGCCGACTACGAGCAGTACTTC; CDR3aa: CAISRTADYEQYF
abundance: NA; d_gene: NA; len: 14; j_gene: TRBJ1-5; v_gene: TRBV10-3; CDR3nt: TGTGCCATCAAAGAGGACAGCCCGAATCAGCCCCAGCATTTT; CDR3aa: CAIKEDSPNQPQHF
abundance: NA; d_gene: TRBD1; len: 13; j_gene: TRBJ2-2; v_gene: TRBV6-6; CDR3nt: TGTGCCAGCGACAGGGGGAACACCGGGGAGCTGTTTTTT; CDR3aa: CASDRGNTGELFF
abundance: NA; d_gene: TRBD1; len: 16; j_gene: TRBJ1-6; v_gene: TRBV25-1; CDR3nt: TGTGCCAGCAGTGAATACCAGACAGGGATGGGTTCACCCCTCCACTTT; CDR3aa: CASSEYQTGMGSPLHF
abundance: NA; d_gene: NA; len: 13; j_gene: TRBJ1-1; v_gene: TRBV29-1; CDR3nt: TGCAGCCAAGGGGGGGACCGGTTCACTGAAGCTTTCTTT; CDR3aa: CSQGGDRFTEAFF